This TCR beta chain was captured in a study of T cell responses to AZD1222 COVID-19 vaccine. Regarding this clone: The target antigen is unknown.

Study-wide results and caveats: Baseline testing showed seropositivity in only 5 or 6 AZD1222 recipients. All repertoire sampling was performed exclusively after the peak T cell response. Nearly half of unique spike-specific TCRs reportedly avoided B.1.351 and B.1.1.7 mutated regions. Vaccination with two AZD1222 doses was followed by a rise in Spike-specific TCR breadth and depth.

Germline V gene sequence: CDR1 MNHEY, CDR2 SMNVEV (reference sequence). The CDR3 is 16 residues long. V dropped 3 bases and J dropped 4 bases, with 19 bases sitting between them. Data came from immunoSEQ multiplex PCR; TCRdb stores just in-frame clones and leaves some out. This table has 75,000 to 100,000 clones, around 90% appearing once. The TCR comes from an adult in good health. Material: peripheral blood, obtained on day 0 of AZD1222 vaccination. J is TRBJ2-7 and V is TRBV27; weak D call: TRBD2 (5 bases). CDR3 protein: CASSFSGRIRQYEQYF. The CDR3 DNA reads as TGTGCCAGCAGTTTTTCGGGAAGAATACGCCAATACGAGCAGTACTTC.